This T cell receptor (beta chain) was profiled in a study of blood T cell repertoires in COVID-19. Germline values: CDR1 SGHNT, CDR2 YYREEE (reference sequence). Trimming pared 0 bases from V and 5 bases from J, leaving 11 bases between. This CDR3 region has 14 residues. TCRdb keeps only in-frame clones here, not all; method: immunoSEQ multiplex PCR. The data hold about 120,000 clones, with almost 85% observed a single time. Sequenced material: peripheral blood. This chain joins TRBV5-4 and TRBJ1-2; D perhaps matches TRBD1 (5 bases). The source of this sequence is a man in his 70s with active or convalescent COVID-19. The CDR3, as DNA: TGTGCCAGCAGCTTGGATTCCGGGGGGTATGGCTACACCTTC. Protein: CASSLDSGGYGYTF.